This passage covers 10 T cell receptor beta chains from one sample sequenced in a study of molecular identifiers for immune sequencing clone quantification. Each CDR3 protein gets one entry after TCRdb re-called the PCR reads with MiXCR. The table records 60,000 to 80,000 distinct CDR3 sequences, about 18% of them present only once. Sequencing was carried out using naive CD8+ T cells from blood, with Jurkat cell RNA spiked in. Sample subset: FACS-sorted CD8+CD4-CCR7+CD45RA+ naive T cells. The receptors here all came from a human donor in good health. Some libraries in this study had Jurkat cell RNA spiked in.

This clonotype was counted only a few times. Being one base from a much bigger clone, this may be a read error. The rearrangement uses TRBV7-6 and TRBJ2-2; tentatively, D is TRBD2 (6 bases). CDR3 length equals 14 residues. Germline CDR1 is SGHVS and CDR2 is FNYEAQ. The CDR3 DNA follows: TGTGCCAGCAGCCTCGAGACGAACACCGGGGGGCTGTTTTTT. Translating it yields CASSLETNTGGLFF.

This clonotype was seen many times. CDR3 sequence reads: CSASDGRFIDEQFF. The CDR3 nucleotides read TGCAGTGCTAGCGACGGGAGGTTTATAGATGAGCAGTTCTTC. The chain is built from TRBV20-1 and TRBJ2-1, with TRBD2 matching over 7 bases. CDR3 size: 14 residues. With V trimmed by 3 bases and J by 8 bases, 10 bases remained unmatched. Germline V lookup: CDR1 DFQATT, CDR2 SNEGSKA (reference sequence).

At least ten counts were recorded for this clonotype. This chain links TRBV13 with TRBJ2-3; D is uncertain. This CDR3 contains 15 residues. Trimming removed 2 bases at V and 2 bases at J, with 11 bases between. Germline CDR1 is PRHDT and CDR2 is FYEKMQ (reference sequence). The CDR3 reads CASSLPGESTDTQYF. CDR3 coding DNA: TGTGCCAGCAGCTTACCTGGCGAGTCCACAGATACGCAGTATTTT.

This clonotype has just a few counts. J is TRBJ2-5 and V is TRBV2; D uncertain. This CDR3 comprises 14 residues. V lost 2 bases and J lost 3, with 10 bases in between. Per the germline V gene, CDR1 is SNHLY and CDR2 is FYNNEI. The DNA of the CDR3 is TGTGCCAGCAGTGAATTGGGCGGTAAAGAGACCCAGTACTTC. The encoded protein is CASSELGGKETQYF.

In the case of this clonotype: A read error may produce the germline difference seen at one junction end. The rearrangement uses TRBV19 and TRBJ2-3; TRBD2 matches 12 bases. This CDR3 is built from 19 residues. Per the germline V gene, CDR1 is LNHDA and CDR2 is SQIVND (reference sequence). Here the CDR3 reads CVSSTTGTSGFLRADTQYF. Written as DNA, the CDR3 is TGTGTCAGTAGCACAACCGGGACTAGCGGGTTCCTCCGCGCAGATACGCAGTATTTT. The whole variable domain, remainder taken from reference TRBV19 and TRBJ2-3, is DGGITQSPKYLFRKEGQNVTLSCEQNLNHDAMYWYRQDPGQGLRLIYYSQIVNDFQKGDIAEGYSVSREKKESFPLTVTSAQKNPTAFYLCVSSTTGTSGFLRADTQYFGPGTRLTVL.

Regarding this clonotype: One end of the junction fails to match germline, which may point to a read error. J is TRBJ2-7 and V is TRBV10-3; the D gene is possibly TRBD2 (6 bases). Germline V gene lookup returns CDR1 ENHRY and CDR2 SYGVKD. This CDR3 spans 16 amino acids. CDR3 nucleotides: TGTGCCATCGCCCCCGGTGCGCTAGCGACTACCTACGAGCAGTACTTT. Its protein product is CAIAPGALATTYEQYF.

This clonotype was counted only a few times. CDR3: CASSEPRTDYNEQFF. The CDR3 DNA reads as TGTGCCAGCAGCGAACCCCGGACAGACTACAATGAGCAGTTCTTC. The V and J genes are TRBV5-4 and TRBJ2-1; TRBD1 might be the D (6 bases). V lost 4 bases and J 3 bases, leaving 14 bases between the germline ends. CDR3 length equals 15 residues. Germline CDR1 is SGHNT and CDR2 is YYREEE (reference sequence).

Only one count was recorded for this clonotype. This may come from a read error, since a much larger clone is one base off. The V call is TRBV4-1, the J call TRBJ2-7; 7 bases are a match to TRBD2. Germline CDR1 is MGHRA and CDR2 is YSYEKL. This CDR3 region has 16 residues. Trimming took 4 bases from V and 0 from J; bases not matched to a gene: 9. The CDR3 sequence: CASSLRASGNSYEQYF. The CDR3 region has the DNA TGCGCCAGCAGCCTGAGGGCTAGCGGAAACTCCTACGAGCAGTACTTC.

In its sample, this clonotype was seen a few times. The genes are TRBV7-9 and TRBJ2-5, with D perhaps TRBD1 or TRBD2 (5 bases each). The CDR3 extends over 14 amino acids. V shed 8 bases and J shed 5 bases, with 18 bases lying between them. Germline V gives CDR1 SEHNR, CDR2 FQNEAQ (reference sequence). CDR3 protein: CASEVGRDVETQYF. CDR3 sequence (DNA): TGTGCCAGCGAAGTGGGCAGGGACGTGGAGACCCAGTACTTC.

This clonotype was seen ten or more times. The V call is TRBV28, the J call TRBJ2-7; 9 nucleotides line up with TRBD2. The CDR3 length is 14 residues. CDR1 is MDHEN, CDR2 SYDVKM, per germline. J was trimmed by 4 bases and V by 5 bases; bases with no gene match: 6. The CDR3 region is CASSGSSGIYEQYF. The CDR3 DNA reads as TGTGCCAGCAGTGGCTCTAGCGGGATTTACGAGCAGTACTTC.